The rows below give T cell receptor beta chains drawn from one sample of a study of cytomegalovirus exposure and HLA in healthy donors. Generated by immunoSEQ multiplex PCR, the TCRdb table keeps only in-frame clones and is missing some. The data hold about 190,000 clones, with 80% observed a single time. Sequencing was carried out using PBMCs. These receptors were collected from a man aged 40-55 years in good health and CMV-seropositive. CDR3s include the opening cysteine and the closing phenylalanine or tryptophan. D genes are given only for firm matches. Clone sizes are given selectively: once, few, many, or a class where the clone is expanded.

once | TRBJ2-7 | TRBV5-4 | TRBD1 | TGTGCCAGCAGCATTAGGACAGGGACCTACGAGCAGTACTTC | CASSIRTGTYEQYF
few | TRBJ1-4 | TRBV7-9 | - | TGTGCCAGCAGCTTTACAGATGCAACTAATGAAAAACTGTTTTTT | CASSFTDATNEKLFF
once | TRBJ1-2 | TRBV28 | - | TGTGCCAGCAGTTTGGCAGGTACCTATGGCTACACCTTC | CASSLAGTYGYTF
- | TRBJ1-2 | TRBV30 | TRBD1 | TGTGCCTGGAGTTGGTTGTGGGCAGGGGGGAACTATGGCTACACCTTC | CAWSWLWAGGNYGYTF
- | TRBJ1-1 | TRBV19 | - | TGTGCCAGTAGTATAGCTCAGGGGCTCACTGAAGCTTTCTTT | CASSIAQGLTEAFF
few | TRBJ2-3 | TRBV19 | TRBD2 | TGTGCCAGTAGTATTGTATCAAGGGGAGGGGCAGATACGCAGTATTTT | CASSIVSRGGADTQYF
- | TRBJ1-4 | TRBV9 | - | TGTGCCAGCAGCTCCAGGGGTTCCCTTAGTGAAAAACTGTTTTTT | CASSSRGSLSEKLFF
few | TRBJ2-6 | TRBV4-3 | - | TGCGCCAGCAGCCAAGATGCGAGCTCTGGGGCCAACGTCCTGACTTTC | CASSQDASSGANVLTF
once | TRBJ1-1 | TRBV20-1 | - | TGCAGTGCTAGAGAAAGCGCTGAAGCTTTCTTT | CSARESAEAFF
few | TRBJ2-3 | TRBV9 | - | TGTGCCAGCAGCGCGGAGACAGGACTCACAGATACGCAGTATTTT | CASSAETGLTDTQYF
- | TRBJ1-5 | TRBV2 | TRBD1 | TGTGCCAGCAGAAGGGCAGGGGGCATTGGAAATCAGCCCCAGCATTTT | CASRRAGGIGNQPQHF
- | TRBJ2-1 | TRBV6-5 | TRBD2 | TGTGCCAGCAGTACCGGGACTAGCGGGGGCACAGAGCAGTTCTTC | CASSTGTSGGTEQFF
- | TRBJ1-1 | TRBV29-1 | - | TGCAGCGTTGCGAGGTCGGGGGGCTGGACTGAAGCTTTCTTT | CSVARSGGWTEAFF
- | TRBJ2-5 | TRBV10-3 | TRBD2 | TGTGCCATCAGGCCTAGCGGGGGGGCCCGGGAGACCCAGTACTTC | CAIRPSGGARETQYF
- | TRBJ2-7 | TRBV7-2 | - | TGTGCCAGCAGCCCCTTCCGGGGGTGGGACGAGCAGTACTTC | CASSPFRGWDEQYF
- | TRBJ1-1 | TRBV7-2 | - | TGTGCCAGCAGCCTCAGGGGCCTGAACACTGAAGCTTTCTTT | CASSLRGLNTEAFF
- | TRBJ2-2 | TRBV9 | TRBD1 | TGTGCCAGCAGCGCCCGGACAGGTATAAACACCGGGGAGCTGTTTTTT | CASSARTGINTGELFF
- | TRBJ2-5 | TRBV6-1 | TRBD1 | TGTGCCAGCAGCAAGGGACAGAACCAAGAGACCCAGTACTTC | CASSKGQNQETQYF
- | TRBJ2-7 | TRBV27 | - | TGTGCCAGCAGTCCCCAACCCAGGGGATTGTACGAGCAGTACTTC | CASSPQPRGLYEQYF
- | TRBJ1-5 | TRBV10-1 | - | TGCGCCAGCAGTGAAGGTACAGGGTTTATTGATCAGCCCCAGCATTTT | CASSEGTGFIDQPQHF
- | TRBJ1-3 | TRBV2 | - | TGTGCCAGAAGGCCGTTAGGGGACTCTGGAAACACCATATATTTT | CARRPLGDSGNTIYF
once | TRBJ2-7 | TRBV10-3 | TRBD2 | TGTGCCACCACGGGCGGGGGGGACGAGCAGTACTTC | CATTGGGDEQYF
- | TRBJ2-2 | TRBV27 | TRBD1 | TGTGCCACGAGGACAGGGACCGGGGAGCTGTTTTTT | CATRTGTGELFF
once | TRBJ1-1 | TRBV27 | - | TGTGCCAGCAGTTTTGGGGGAAGGGAGGCTGAAGCTTTCTTT | CASSFGGREAEAFF
- | TRBJ2-7 | TRBV5-1 | TRBD1 | TGCGCCAGCAGACAGGGGGCAACGTACGAGCAGTACTTC | CASRQGATYEQYF
- | TRBJ1-5 | TRBV6-1 | TRBD1 | TGTGCCAGCAGGGGGGACAGGGGGGACAGCCAGCCCCAGCATTTT | CASRGDRGDSQPQHF
- | TRBJ1-2 | TRBV7-6 | TRBD1 | TGTGCCAGCAGCTTAGTGACAGGGGGTTATGGCTACACCTTC | CASSLVTGGYGYTF
once | TRBJ2-1 | TRBV7-2 | TRBD1 | TGTGCCAGCAGCTCGGGACAGTACAATGAGCAGTTCTTC | CASSSGQYNEQFF
few | TRBJ1-1 | TRBV7-3 | - | TGTGCCAGCAGCTTAATTCCCGGGAGAGTTTTCTTT | CASSLIPGRVFF
- | TRBJ2-6 | TRBV28 | - | TGTGCCACCTCTTACAGTGTCTCTGGGGCCAACGTCCTGACTTTC | CATSYSVSGANVLTF
- | TRBJ2-5 | TRBV7-9 | - | TGTGCCAGCAGCTTAGTAGGGGATAGCGAGACCCAGTACTTC | CASSLVGDSETQYF
- | TRBJ2-7 | TRBV2 | - | TGTGCCAGCAACCCAGGGGACACCCCCTACGAGCAGTACTTC | CASNPGDTPYEQYF
- | TRBJ2-5 | TRBV28 | - | TGTGCCAGCAGGGACAGCGGTCAAGAGACCCAGTACTTC | CASRDSGQETQYF
- | TRBJ2-2 | TRBV7-2 | TRBD1 | TGTGCCAGCAGCAAATTCTACAGGGGAGCCGGGGAGCTGTTTTTT | CASSKFYRGAGELFF
- | TRBJ2-3 | TRBV5-1 | TRBD1 | TGCGCCAGCAGCTTAGCCGGGACAGGGATAGATACGCAGTATTTT | CASSLAGTGIDTQYF
- | TRBJ1-3 | TRBV9 | TRBD1 | TGTGCCAGCAGCTCATGGACAGGGGAAAACACCATATATTTT | CASSSWTGENTIYF
- | TRBJ1-4 | TRBV5-4 | - | TGTGCCAGCAGCACGGGGTGGGAGTTTAATGAAAAACTGTTTTTT | CASSTGWEFNEKLFF
- | TRBJ2-3 | TRBV2 | TRBD1 | TGTGCCAGCAGTGACGACAGGGGCGCATCAGATACGCAGTATTTT | CASSDDRGASDTQYF
- | TRBJ1-1 | TRBV11-1 | - | TGTGCCAGCAGCTTAATTCGGTGGAACACTGAAGCTTTCTTT | CASSLIRWNTEAFF
- | TRBJ2-6 | TRBV19 | TRBD1 | TGTGCCAGTAGTTCCACAGGGGGCTCTGGGGCCAACGTCCTGACTTTC | CASSSTGGSGANVLTF
- | TRBJ2-3 | TRBV6-5 | TRBD2 | TGTGCCAGCAGTTACCCGGGGGGGAGGGATACGCAGTATTTT | CASSYPGGRDTQYF
few | TRBJ1-3 | TRBV28 | TRBD1 | TGTGCCAGCAGTCAACCGGGACAGGGCGAAAACACCATATATTTT | CASSQPGQGENTIYF
- | TRBJ2-7 | TRBV25-1 | TRBD1 | TGTGCCAGCAGTGGGGGACAGGGGCCCAACGAGCAGTACTTC | CASSGGQGPNEQYF
- | TRBJ2-7 | TRBV19 | TRBD1 | TGTGCCAGTAGGGTATATACCGGGACAGGGTCCTACGAGCAGTACTTC | CASRVYTGTGSYEQYF